This T cell receptor (beta chain) was observed in a study of CD4 T cells in relation to SARS-CoV-2 and coronaviruses (dated by TCRdb to 2020 to 2023). Study-level background: In the ViraFEST assay, PBMCs were cultured with antigen for roughly eleven days, after which TCR beta CDR3s were sequenced to identify clonal expansions specific to the antigen. The negative reference condition was either a culture with an HIV-1 Nef peptide pool or a culture with no peptide. Patient-derived lymphoblastoid cell lines were used to map the HLA restriction of shared crossreactive spike epitopes. The study assessed, at the TCR clonotype level, memory CD4+ T cell crossreactivity between SARS-CoV-2 and common cold coronavirus spike proteins. Samples from three pre-COVID donors and the naive versus memory experiments were sequenced with the Adaptive Biotechnologies TCR-sequencing kit; other data were Illumina-based. Expansion assays from other donors in the study were sequenced with a different, Illumina-based TCR-beta assay. Beyond this particular receptor, the publication reports: No donor contributed both pre-pandemic and post-infection samples, which limited tracing the source of pre-existing responses. Small numbers of patients and of tested TCRs limited the study. Crossreactivity analysis centred on spike protein, so crossreactivity against other viral proteins was not assessed. Memory CD4+ clonotypes crossrecognizing SARS-CoV-2 and at least one common cold coronavirus spike were found in 60% to 75% of donors. Crossreactive clones showed significantly weaker SARS-CoV-2-driven expansion than monoreactive clones, consistent with antigenic imprinting.

The library was prepared using the immunoSEQ multiplex PCR assay. The authors' pipeline ran thus. During preprocessing, nonproductive sequences were removed, along with CDR3s that did not begin with C, did not end with F or W, or were shorter than 7 amino acids. Antigen-specific clonotypes were called with the MANAFEST web app on the basis of expansion relative to the reference and to other culture wells. To be counted as positive, a clone had to show significant expansion compared with the reference culture, at an FDR below 0.05, in 2 of 3 replicate wells. For a clone to be considered positive, significant expansion relative to all other tandem wells and an odds ratio above 5 were also required. CDR3 homology was measured as pairwise Levenshtein distance, computed with the stringdist R package after trimming three terminal residues from each end. The table comes from immuneACCESS by way of TCRdb, which keeps in-frame sequences with V and J called. Part of the clones is missing from these tables; in studies checked, under half for an unresolved V gene and the rest for unknown reasons. V, J and clone size were drawn from that table, and D and trimming were deduced from the DNA. Here the sample has around 11,000 clones; roughly 77% occur a single time. The ten biggest clones cover roughly 17% of the sample.

With regard to this clone: No antigen is known for it. Per-base quality was not reported, and no clone a single base away is much larger than it.

There are 14 amino acids in the CDR3, from cysteine to phenylalanine inclusive. CDR3 DNA only is kept here, 42 bases in frame from base 1. CDR1 and CDR2 are read off the germline V gene (reference sequence) as LNHDA and SQIVND. The V end loses 3 bases and the J end loses 2 bases, and a stretch of 7 bases separates them. CD4+ T cells from unexposed donors were collected before the COVID-19 pandemic (2011-2018). The EasySep CD4+ T cell isolation kit was used to isolate CD4+ T cells once the cultures had run for under 11 days. As cell number allowed, CD4+ T cells from unexposed donors were tested for reactivity to SARS-CoV-2 S and N and to four common cold coronavirus spike pools. PBMCs were cultured at two million per well in IMDM supplemented with about 5% human AB serum and about 9.6 IU/ml IL-2. Half of the culture medium was replaced with fresh IL-2-containing medium on days 3 and 7. Each peptide culture condition was generally run in triplicate replicate wells. The leukapheresis product for the unexposed donors was obtained through commercial purchase. PBMCs were isolated from leukapheresis product or whole blood by Ficoll-Paque PLUS gradient centrifugation. PBMCs were either used fresh in the expansion assay or cryopreserved at -140 degrees C. The QIAamp Micro DNA Kit was used to extract genomic DNA from the CD4+ T cells.

The rearranged chain carries TRBV19 and TRBJ2-2, with no confidently assigned D gene. The sequence was collected from a human donor in good health. The sample comprised CD4+ T cells from PBMCs, cultured in vitro. The DNA is as follows: TGTGCCAGTAGTATTGACCGAAACACCGGGGAGCTGTTTTTT. Protein translation: CASSIDRNTGELFF.